Listed here is a single T cell receptor (beta chain). This sample is part of a study of Graves' ophthalmopathy and Graves' hyperthyroidism. The CDR3 runs to 15 residues. The ends were cut back, 1 base at V and 0 bases at J, with 9 bases in the middle. From germline, CDR1 is SGHTA and CDR2 FQGTGA. As the template, RNA transcripts were used to amplify TCR beta CDR3 regions. Second-round multiplex PCR came after first-round RT-PCR with HTBI primers. TCRdb re-called the multiplex PCR reads with MiXCR, one entry per CDR3 protein. The sample holds 400,000 or so distinct CDR3 sequences, approximately 15% seen once.

The chain is built from TRBV7-3 and TRBJ1-1; the D is unclear. The receptor's source is a woman aged 18-29 years with stable Graves' hyperthyroidism. Sequenced input: peripheral blood. CDR3 in DNA: TGTGCCAGCAGCTTAAGGGGAATTTTGAACACTGAAGCTTTCTTT. Its protein is CASSLRGILNTEAFF.